This T cell receptor beta chain appears in the sequencing data of a study of blood T cell repertoires in COVID-19. Sequenced by immunoSEQ multiplex PCR; TCRdb stores in-frame clones only, minus some. Of around 160,000 clones in the sample, more than 65% were seen once. This clone is a singleton in its sample. The germline gives CDR1 MDHEN, CDR2 SYDVKM. The V end lost 6 bases, the J end lost 2 bases, and 20 bases lay between the germline ends. The CDR3 covers 17 residues. The sequenced material came from peripheral blood. This sequence was found in an elderly woman with acute or convalescent COVID-19. The chain is built from TRBV28 and TRBJ1-3; D gene unclear. CDR3 DNA: TGTGCCAGCAGCGAGATCAGGCAGGCCCGGCCTGGAAACACCATATATTTT. Translated: CASSEIRQARPGNTIYF.